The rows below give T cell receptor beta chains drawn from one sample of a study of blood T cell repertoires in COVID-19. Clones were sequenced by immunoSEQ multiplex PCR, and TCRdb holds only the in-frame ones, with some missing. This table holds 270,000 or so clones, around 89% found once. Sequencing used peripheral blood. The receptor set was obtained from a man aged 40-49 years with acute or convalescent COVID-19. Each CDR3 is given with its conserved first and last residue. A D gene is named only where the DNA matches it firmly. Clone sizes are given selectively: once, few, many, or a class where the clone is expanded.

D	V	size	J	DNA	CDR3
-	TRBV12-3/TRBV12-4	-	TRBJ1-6	TGTGCCAGCAGTTTAACACAGTCACCCCTCCACTTT	CASSLTQSPLHF
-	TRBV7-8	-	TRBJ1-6	TGTGCCAGCAGCTTAATCAGGGCCCCGCTCACGGATAATTCACCCCTCCACTTT	CASSLIRAPLTDNSPLHF
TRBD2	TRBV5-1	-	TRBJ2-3	TGCGCCAGCAGCTGGACTAGCGGGATTAGCACAGATACGCAGTATTTT	CASSWTSGISTDTQYF
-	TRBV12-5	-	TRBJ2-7	TGTGCTAGTGGTTTGGGTACAGGCGAGCAGTACTTC	CASGLGTGEQYF
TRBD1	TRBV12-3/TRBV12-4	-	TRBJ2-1	TGTGCCAGCAGTTTAATCGGGACAGGGGAGTTCTTC	CASSLIGTGEFF
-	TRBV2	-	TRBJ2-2	TGTGCCAGCGAGCCGTTAAGGAACACCGGGGAGCTGTTTTTT	CASEPLRNTGELFF
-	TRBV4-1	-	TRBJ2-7	TGCGCCAGCAGCCCCGGACTGAGAGGAGGCGAGCAGTACTTC	CASSPGLRGGEQYF
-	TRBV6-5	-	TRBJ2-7	TGTGCCAGTGGACAGCGGGAGCAGTACTTC	CASGQREQYF
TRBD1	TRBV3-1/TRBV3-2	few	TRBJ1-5	TGTGCCAGCAGCCAAGGACAGGGGGGCTATCAGCCCCAGCATTTT	CASSQGQGGYQPQHF
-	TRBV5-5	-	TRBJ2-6	TGTGCCAGCAGCTTACGGCCTAGCCTCGATCTTGGGGCCAACGTCCTGACTTTC	CASSLRPSLDLGANVLTF
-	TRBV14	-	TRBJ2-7	TGTGCCAGCAGCCTGGAGACAGGTTATTCCTACGAGCAGTACTTC	CASSLETGYSYEQYF
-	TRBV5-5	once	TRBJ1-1	TGTGCCAGCAGCTTGGGTTTAACAGGGAACACTGAAGCTTTCTTT	CASSLGLTGNTEAFF
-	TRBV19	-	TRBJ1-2	TGTGCCAGTAGTGAGACGGCCGGGGGCTACACCTTC	CASSETAGGYTF
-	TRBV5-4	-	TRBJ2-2	TGTGCCAGCAGCATACGACAGAGGAACGGGGAGCTGTTTTTT	CASSIRQRNGELFF
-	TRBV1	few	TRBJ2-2	TGCACCAGCAGCCAACCTGGCCCCCAAGTTGCGAACACCGGGGAGCTGTTTTTT	CTSSQPGPQVANTGELFF
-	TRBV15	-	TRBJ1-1	TGTGCCACCAGCAGAGATCGGGCGGGGCCCGGCACTGAAGCTTTCTTT	CATSRDRAGPGTEAFF
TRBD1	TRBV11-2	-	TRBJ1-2	TGTGCCAGCAGCTCTCGACAGGGGGCGCGTGGCTACACCTTC	CASSSRQGARGYTF
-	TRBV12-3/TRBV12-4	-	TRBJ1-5	TGTGCCAGCAGTCCCCGGGGTGGCCAGCCCCAGCATTTT	CASSPRGGQPQHF
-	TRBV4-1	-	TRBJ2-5	TGCGCCAGCAGCCGCAGCGGAGGGACTGAGACCCAGTACTTC	CASSRSGGTETQYF
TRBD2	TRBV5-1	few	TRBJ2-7	TGCGCCAGCAGCCCACTAGCGGGGGCCAACTACGAGCAGTACTTC	CASSPLAGANYEQYF
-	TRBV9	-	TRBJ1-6	TGTGCCAGCAGCCTCCGACACGGTGGTTCACCCCTCCACTTT	CASSLRHGGSPLHF
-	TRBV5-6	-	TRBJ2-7	TGTGCCAGCAGCTTGGTGTTCGCGGGACAGACCTACGAGCAGTACTTC	CASSLVFAGQTYEQYF
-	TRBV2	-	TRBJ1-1	TGTGCCAGCAGTGAAACAGGGAGAACTGAAGCTTTCTTT	CASSETGRTEAFF
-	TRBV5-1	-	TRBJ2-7	TGCGCCAGCAGCTTGGTAACAGGGTCCTACGAGCAGTACTTC	CASSLVTGSYEQYF
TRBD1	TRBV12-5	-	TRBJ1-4	TGTGCTAGTGGTACAGGGGGCGATAATGAAAAACTGTTTTTT	CASGTGGDNEKLFF
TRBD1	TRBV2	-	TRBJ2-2	TGTGCCAGCACCTCGGACAGGGCGGGCACCGGGGAGCTGTTTTTT	CASTSDRAGTGELFF
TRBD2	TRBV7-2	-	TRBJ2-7	TGTGCCAGCAGCACGGGACTAGTAAGCGAGCAGTACTTC	CASSTGLVSEQYF
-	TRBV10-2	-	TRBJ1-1	TGCGCCAGCAGTGTAGGAGGCTTGAACACTGAAGCTTTCTTT	CASSVGGLNTEAFF
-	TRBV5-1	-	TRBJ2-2	TGCGCCAGTTACGAGTCGCCCCGAGGCACCGGGGAGCTGTTTTTT	CASYESPRGTGELFF
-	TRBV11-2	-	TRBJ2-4	TGTGCCAGCAGCTTAGATGGACAGCTCCTAGCCAAAAACATTCAGTACTTC	CASSLDGQLLAKNIQYF
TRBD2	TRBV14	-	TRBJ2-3	TGTGCCAGCAGCCAAGTAGCGGGGGGATTCACAGATACGCAGTATTTT	CASSQVAGGFTDTQYF
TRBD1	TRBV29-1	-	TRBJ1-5	TGCAGCGTTGTGGGACAGATAGGTCAGCCCCAGCATTTT	CSVVGQIGQPQHF
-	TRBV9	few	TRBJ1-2	TGTGCCAGCAGCGTACAGGGGCCTAACTATGGCTACACCTTC	CASSVQGPNYGYTF
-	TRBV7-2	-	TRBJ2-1	TGTGCCAGCAGCCCCCTACCGGGGGTCTCCTACAATGAGCAGTTCTTC	CASSPLPGVSYNEQFF
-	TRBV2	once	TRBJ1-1	TGTGCCAGGCCCCTCAGGGGGAACACTGAAGCTTTCTTT	CARPLRGNTEAFF
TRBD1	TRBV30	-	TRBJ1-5	TGTGCCTGGAGTGGTCGTCTGGCAGGGGGTATCGCCCAGCATTTT	CAWSGRLAGGIAQHF
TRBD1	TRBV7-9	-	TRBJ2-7	TGTGCCAGCAGCCTTGACAGGGGGCGAGTATACGAGCAGTACTTC	CASSLDRGRVYEQYF
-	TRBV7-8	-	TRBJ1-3	TGTGCCAGCAGCTCGTGGACAGAGCTAACTGGAAACACCATATATTTT	CASSSWTELTGNTIYF
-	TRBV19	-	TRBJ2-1	TGTGCCAGTAGGATCGGAGGGTACCATGAGCAGTTCTTC	CASRIGGYHEQFF
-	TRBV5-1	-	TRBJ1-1	TGCGCCAGCACTCGCGAGCGGAACACTGAAGCTTTCTTT	CASTRERNTEAFF
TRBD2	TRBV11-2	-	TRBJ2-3	TGTGCCAGCAGCCCTAGCGGGGGGTTGGCAGATACGCAGTATTTT	CASSPSGGLADTQYF
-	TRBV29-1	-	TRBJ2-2	TGCAGCGTTGCCCTTAGCACCGGGGAGCTGTTTTTT	CSVALSTGELFF
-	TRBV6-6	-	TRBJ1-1	TGTGCCAGCAGTTACTCGACCGGAGGGACTGAAGCTTTCTTT	CASSYSTGGTEAFF
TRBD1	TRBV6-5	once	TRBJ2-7	TGTGCCAGCGGGAATTACAGGGGCGAGCAGTACTTC	CASGNYRGEQYF
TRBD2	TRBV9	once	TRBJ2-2	TGTGCCAGCAGCGTCCGGACTAGCGGGGCGAACACCGGGGAGCTGTTTTTT	CASSVRTSGANTGELFF
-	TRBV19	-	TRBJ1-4	TGTGCCAGTAGTATGAGGTTTCGGGGGACGGAGAATGAAAAACTGTTTTTT	CASSMRFRGTENEKLFF
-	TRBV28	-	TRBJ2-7	TGTGCCAGCAGTTTAATGGGGGGTTTCAGCGAGCAGTACTTC	CASSLMGGFSEQYF
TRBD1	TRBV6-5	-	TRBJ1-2	TGTGCCAGCAGCTTCCCCGTGGACAGGTACCATGGCTACACCTTC	CASSFPVDRYHGYTF
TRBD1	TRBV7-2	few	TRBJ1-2	TGTGCCAGCAGCCCTGGACAGGGTGGGTATGGCTACACCTTC	CASSPGQGGYGYTF
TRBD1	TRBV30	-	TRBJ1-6	TGTGCCTGGAGTCCGGGACAGGAGGATTCACCCCTCCACTTT	CAWSPGQEDSPLHF